This T cell receptor beta chain was sequenced in a study of cytomegalovirus exposure and HLA in healthy donors. Study results and limitations: Most TCR sequences showed up rarely, but some public TCRs showed up in many donors.

The germline V gene encodes CDR1 SGHNT and CDR2 YYREEE (reference sequence). The germline V and J ends were trimmed by 6 bases and 3 bases, with 16 bases remaining between them. This CDR3 is built from 14 residues. In regard to this clone: Its antigen remains unidentified.

Only in-frame clones appear in the TCRdb table, and some are missing; sequencing was by immunoSEQ multiplex PCR. This table holds roughly 59,000 clones, about 91% found once. The TCR was taken from a man aged 18 to 30 in good health and CMV-seropositive. The sequenced sample was PBMCs. The chain employs TRBV5-4 and TRBJ2-7; D may be TRBD1 (6 bases). The CDR3 loop is CASTPQGKIYEQYF. The CDR3 nucleotides are TGTGCCAGCACCCCTCAGGGGAAGATCTACGAGCAGTACTTC.